A selection of T cell receptor beta chains follows, all from one sample in a study of T-cell memory formation after mild COVID-19. MiXCR, applied by TCRdb to the 5' RACE reads, yields one record per CDR3 protein. This table holds 350,000 to 400,000 distinct CDR3 sequences, approximately 15% found once. The sequencing sample was made of PBMCs or a T cell subset sorted from them (not recorded which). All receptors come from a man between 18 and 35 years old who had mild COVID-19 (a few samples of this study predate the infection). Cell type and time point are not known. CDR3s include the opening cysteine and the closing phenylalanine or tryptophan. D genes are given only for firm matches. Clone size is shown for a subset of rows, as once, few, many or a class of expanded clone.

>TRBV28|-|-|TRBJ1-6|14
CASSPLRDGSPLHF
TGTGCCAGCAGCCCCCTCAGGGACGGTTCACCCCTCCACTTT
>TRBV18|-|-|TRBJ2-3|16
CASSPEAPGGTDTQYF
TGTGCCAGCTCACCCGAGGCCCCCGGGGGCACAGATACGCAGTATTTT
>TRBV5-1|-|many|TRBJ1-5|15
CASSRDGGTNQPQHF
TGCGCCAGCAGCCGGGACGGGGGAACCAATCAGCCCCAGCATTTT
>TRBV9|TRBD2|-|TRBJ2-1|16
CASSAGLAGVQNEQFF
TGTGCCAGCAGCGCGGGACTAGCGGGGGTTCAGAATGAGCAGTTCTTC
>TRBV7-8|TRBD1|few|TRBJ1-6|15
CASSAQGWRNSPLHF
TGTGCCAGCAGCGCACAGGGGTGGAGGAATTCACCCCTCCACTTT
>TRBV27|TRBD2|few|TRBJ2-1|15
CASSPTSARYNEQFF
TGTGCCAGCAGTCCGACTAGCGCCCGATACAATGAGCAGTTCTTC
>TRBV11-2|-|few|TRBJ1-3|19
CASSSIRAAGGSSGNTIYF
TGTGCCAGCAGCTCAATCCGGGCGGCTGGGGGCTCCTCTGGAAACACCATATATTTT
>TRBV4-2|TRBD2|few|TRBJ2-2|16
CASSQDSGGPNGELFF
TGTGCCAGCAGCCAAGATTCGGGGGGGCCGAACGGGGAGCTGTTTTTT
>TRBV29-1|TRBD1|-|TRBJ2-1|14
CSVVYRGLYNEQFF
TGCAGCGTTGTGTACAGGGGATTGTACAATGAGCAGTTCTTC
>TRBV10-3|-|few|TRBJ1-1|8
CAIQRTFF
TGTGCCATCCAGAGAACTTTCTTT
>TRBV20-1|TRBD2|-|TRBJ2-5|13
CSARLTGGRAQYF
TGCAGTGCTAGATTGACGGGGGGGCGGGCCCAGTACTTC
>TRBV15|-|few|TRBJ2-1|14
CATSRALGRNEQFF
TGTGCCACCAGCAGAGCCCTCGGACGCAATGAGCAGTTCTTC
>TRBV7-2|-|-|TRBJ2-6|13
CASTPGSTNVLTF
TGTGCCAGCACCCCAGGTTCGACCAACGTCCTGACTTTC
>TRBV7-2|-|many|TRBJ2-3|15
CASSLVSGFRDTQYF
TGTGCCAGCAGCTTAGTAAGCGGGTTCCGAGATACGCAGTATTTT
>TRBV5-1|TRBD2|many|TRBJ2-2|17
CASSLSLAGFNTGELFF
TGCGCCAGCAGCTTGTCGCTAGCGGGGTTCAACACCGGGGAGCTGTTTTTT
>TRBV20-1|TRBD2|-|TRBJ2-3|16
CSARVRLAGVTDTQYF
TGCAGTGCTAGAGTCCGCCTAGCGGGGGTCACAGATACGCAGTATTTT
>TRBV20-1|-|few|TRBJ2-7|14
CSARVRTASYEQYF
TGCAGTGCTAGAGTTAGGACGGCCTCCTACGAGCAGTACTTC
>TRBV13|-|-|TRBJ2-1|14
CASSAPSSYNEQFF
TGTGCCAGCAGCGCCCCAAGCTCCTACAATGAGCAGTTCTTC
>TRBV9|TRBD1|-|TRBJ1-1|15
CASSIEGQGKTEAFF
TGTGCCAGCAGCATAGAAGGACAGGGGAAGACTGAAGCTTTCTTT
>TRBV6-1|-|-|TRBJ2-5|14
CASSERRSGETQYF
TGTGCCAGCAGTGAACGCAGGTCGGGAGAGACCCAGTACTTC
>TRBV7-9|TRBD2|few|TRBJ2-1|16
CASSPASSGIYNEQFF
TGTGCCAGCAGCCCCGCCTCTAGCGGGATCTACAATGAGCAGTTCTTC
>TRBV7-2|TRBD2|few|TRBJ2-3|16
CASSHTYRGDTDTQYF
TGTGCCAGCAGTCATACGTACCGGGGGGACACAGATACGCAGTATTTT
>TRBV5-6|-|many|TRBJ1-4|15
CASSLWAATNEKLFF
TGTGCCAGCAGCTTGTGGGCAGCAACTAATGAAAAACTGTTTTTT
>TRBV6-5|-|-|TRBJ1-1|15
CASSYRERWNTEAFF
TGTGCCAGCAGTTACAGGGAACGGTGGAACACTGAAGCTTTCTTT
>TRBV20-1|-|few|TRBJ1-2|12
CSAKTTSYGYTF
TGCAGTGCCAAAACGACTTCGTATGGCTACACCTTC
>TRBV4-2|-|-|TRBJ2-2|14
CASTQGGFGGELFF
TGTGCCAGCACCCAGGGGGGGTTTGGCGGGGAGCTGTTTTTT
>TRBV7-6|-|-|TRBJ2-5|11
CASTLAETQYF
TGTGCCAGCACCCTCGCCGAGACCCAGTACTTC
>TRBV12-3/TRBV12-4|-|-|TRBJ1-3|15
CASSPSRGTGNTIYF
TGTGCCAGCAGTCCTAGCAGGGGCACAGGAAACACCATATATTTT
>TRBV7-6|-|-|TRBJ2-1|13
CASSSTRFSEQFF
TGTGCCAGCAGCTCGACTCGCTTCTCGGAGCAGTTCTTC
>TRBV4-1|-|-|TRBJ2-3|15
CAVREVVGRGDTQYF
TGCGCCGTACGCGAGGTGGTGGGGCGCGGAGATACGCAGTATTTT
>TRBV4-3|-|-|TRBJ1-4|14
CASSQDRVGPKLFF
TGCGCCAGCAGCCAAGATCGGGTAGGGCCTAAACTGTTTTTT
>TRBV7-2|TRBD1|-|TRBJ2-1|15
CASSLDRGVYNEQFF
TGTGCCAGCAGCTTGGACAGGGGGGTGTACAATGAGCAGTTCTTC
>TRBV12-3/TRBV12-4|TRBD1|-|TRBJ2-7|14
CASSFTGQGDEQYF
TGTGCCAGCAGTTTTACGGGACAGGGGGACGAGCAGTACTTC
>TRBV28|-|once|TRBJ2-3|13
CASSGGAPDTQYF
TGTGCCAGCAGTGGAGGGGCCCCAGATACGCAGTATTTT
>TRBV5-4|TRBD2|-|TRBJ2-3|15
CASNPRGAGTDTQYF
TGTGCCAGCAACCCGCGGGGGGCGGGCACAGATACGCAGTATTTT
>TRBV6-5|TRBD2|-|TRBJ2-1|17
CASSYPRVAGGLDEQFF
TGTGCCAGCAGTTACCCCCGAGTAGCGGGGGGTCTAGATGAGCAGTTCTTC
>TRBV6-5|-|few|TRBJ1-5|11
CASGLREPQHF
TGTGCCAGCGGCCTGAGGGAGCCCCAGCATTTT
>TRBV4-3|-|-|TRBJ2-5|15
CASSKALRREETQYF
TGCGCCAGCAGCAAGGCCCTTCGGCGGGAAGAGACCCAGTACTTC
>TRBV7-8|TRBD1|few|TRBJ1-3|16
CASIVPRGPRGNTIYF
TGTGCCAGCATAGTACCCAGGGGGCCGCGGGGAAACACCATATATTTT
>TRBV20-1|-|few|TRBJ2-7|11
CSARDIHEQYF
TGCAGTGCTAGAGATATCCACGAGCAGTACTTC
>TRBV24-1|TRBD1|-|TRBJ2-3|14
CATSDRVLTDTQYF
TGTGCCACATCAGACAGGGTCCTCACAGATACGCAGTATTTT